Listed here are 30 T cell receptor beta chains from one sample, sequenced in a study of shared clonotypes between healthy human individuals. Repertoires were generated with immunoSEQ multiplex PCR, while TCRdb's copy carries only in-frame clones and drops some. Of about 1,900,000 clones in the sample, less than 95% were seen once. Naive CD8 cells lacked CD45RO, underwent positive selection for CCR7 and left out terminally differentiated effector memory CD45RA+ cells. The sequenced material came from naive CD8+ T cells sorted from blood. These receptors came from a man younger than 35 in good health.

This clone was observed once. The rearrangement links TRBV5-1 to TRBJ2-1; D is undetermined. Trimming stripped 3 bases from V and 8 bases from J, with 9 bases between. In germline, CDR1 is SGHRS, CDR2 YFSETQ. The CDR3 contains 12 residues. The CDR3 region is CASSWIPDEQFF. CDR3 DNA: TGCGCCAGCAGCTGGATACCCGATGAGCAGTTCTTC.

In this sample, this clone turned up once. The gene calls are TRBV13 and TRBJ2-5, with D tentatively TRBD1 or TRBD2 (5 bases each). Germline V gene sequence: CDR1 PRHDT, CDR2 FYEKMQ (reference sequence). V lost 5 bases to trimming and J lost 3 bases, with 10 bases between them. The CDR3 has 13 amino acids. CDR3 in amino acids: CASSPLGEETQYF. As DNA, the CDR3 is TGTGCCAGCAGCCCCTTGGGGGAAGAGACCCAGTACTTC. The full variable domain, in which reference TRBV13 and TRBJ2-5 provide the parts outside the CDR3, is AAGVIQSPRHLIKEKRETATLKCYPIPRHDTVYWYQQGPGQDPQFLISFYEKMQSDKGSIPDRFSAQQFSDYHSELNMSSLELGDSALYFCASSPLGEETQYFGPGTRLLVL.

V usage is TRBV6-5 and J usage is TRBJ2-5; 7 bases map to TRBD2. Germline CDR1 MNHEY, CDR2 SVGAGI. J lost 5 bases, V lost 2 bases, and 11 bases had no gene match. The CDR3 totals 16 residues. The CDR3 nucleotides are TGTGCCAGCAGTTACGAGGCTAGCGGCCTTGGGGAGACCCAGTACTTC. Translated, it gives CASSYEASGLGETQYF.

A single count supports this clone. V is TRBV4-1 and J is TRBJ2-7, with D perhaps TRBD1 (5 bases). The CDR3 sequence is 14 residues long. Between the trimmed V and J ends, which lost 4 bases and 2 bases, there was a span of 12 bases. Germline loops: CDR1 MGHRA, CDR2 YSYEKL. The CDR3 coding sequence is TGCGCCAGCAGCCGCGGTGCAGGGACCTACGAGCAGTACTTC. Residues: CASSRGAGTYEQYF.

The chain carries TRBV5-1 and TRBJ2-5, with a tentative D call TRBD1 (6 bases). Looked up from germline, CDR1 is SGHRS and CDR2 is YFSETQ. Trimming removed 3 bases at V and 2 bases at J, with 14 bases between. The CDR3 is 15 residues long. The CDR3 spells CASSSNRELQETQYF. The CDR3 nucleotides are TGCGCCAGCAGCTCGAACAGGGAATTACAAGAGACCCAGTACTTC.

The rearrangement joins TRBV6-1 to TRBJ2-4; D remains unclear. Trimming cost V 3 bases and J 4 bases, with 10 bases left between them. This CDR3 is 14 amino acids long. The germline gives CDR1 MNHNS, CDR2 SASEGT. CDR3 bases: TGTGCCAGCAGTGATTTAGCAGCTAAAAACATTCAGTACTTC. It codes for CASSDLAAKNIQYF.

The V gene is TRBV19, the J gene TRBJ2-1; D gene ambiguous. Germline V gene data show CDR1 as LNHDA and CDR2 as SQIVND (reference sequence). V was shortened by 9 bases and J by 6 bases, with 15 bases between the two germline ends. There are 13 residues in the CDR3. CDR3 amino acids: CASSTYPGNEQFF. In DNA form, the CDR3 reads TGTGCCAGCTCTACTTACCCCGGCAATGAGCAGTTCTTC.

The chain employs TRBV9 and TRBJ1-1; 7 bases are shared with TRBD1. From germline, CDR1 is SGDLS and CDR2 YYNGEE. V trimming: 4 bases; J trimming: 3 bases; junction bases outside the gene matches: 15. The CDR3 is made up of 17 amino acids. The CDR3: CASSSRDAGGAYTEAFF. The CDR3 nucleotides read TGTGCCAGCAGCTCAAGAGATGCAGGGGGAGCGTACACTGAAGCTTTCTTT.

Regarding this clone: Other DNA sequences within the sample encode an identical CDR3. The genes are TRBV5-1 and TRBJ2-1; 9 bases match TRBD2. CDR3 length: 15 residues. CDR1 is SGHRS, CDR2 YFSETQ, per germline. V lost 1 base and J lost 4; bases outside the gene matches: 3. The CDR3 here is CASSLTSGSYNEQFF. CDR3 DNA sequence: TGCGCCAGCAGCTTGACTAGCGGGTCTTACAATGAGCAGTTCTTC.

The CDR3 loop is CASSVTGDFLTYEQYF. The CDR3 DNA reads as TGTGCCAGCAGTGTTACAGGGGACTTCCTTACCTACGAGCAGTACTTC. The chain recombines TRBV27 with TRBJ2-7; D possibly corresponds to TRBD1 (7 bases). Trimming removed 5 bases at V and 2 bases at J, with 19 bases between. Looked up from germline, CDR1 is MNHEY and CDR2 is SMNVEV (reference sequence). The length of the CDR3 is 16 residues.

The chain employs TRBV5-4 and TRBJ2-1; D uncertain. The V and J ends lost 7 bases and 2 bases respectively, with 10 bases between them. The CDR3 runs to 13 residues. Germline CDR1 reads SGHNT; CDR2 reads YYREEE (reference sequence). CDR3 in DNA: TGTGCCAGCGGGTCTTACCCCTACAATGAGCAGTTCTTC. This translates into CASGSYPYNEQFF.

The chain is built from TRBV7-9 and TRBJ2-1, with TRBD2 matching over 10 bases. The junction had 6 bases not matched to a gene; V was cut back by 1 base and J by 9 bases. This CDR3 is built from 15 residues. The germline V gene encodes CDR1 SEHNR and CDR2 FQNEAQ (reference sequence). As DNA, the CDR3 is TGTGCCAGCAGCTTAGGAGCGGGAGGGCTGCCTGAGCAGTTCTTC. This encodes CASSLGAGGLPEQFF.

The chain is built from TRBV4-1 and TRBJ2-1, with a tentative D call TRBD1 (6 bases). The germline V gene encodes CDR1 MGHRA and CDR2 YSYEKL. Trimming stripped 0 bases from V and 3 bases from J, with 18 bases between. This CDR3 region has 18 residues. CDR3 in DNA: TGCGCCAGCAGCCAAGATCCTCCAGGACAGAATTACTACAATGAGCAGTTCTTC. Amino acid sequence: CASSQDPPGQNYYNEQFF.

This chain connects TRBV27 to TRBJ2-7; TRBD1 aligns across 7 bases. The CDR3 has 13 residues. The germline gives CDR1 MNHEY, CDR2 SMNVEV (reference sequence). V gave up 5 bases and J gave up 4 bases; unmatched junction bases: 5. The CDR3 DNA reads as TGTGCCAGCAGTGGACAGGCAGATTACGAGCAGTACTTC. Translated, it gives CASSGQADYEQYF.

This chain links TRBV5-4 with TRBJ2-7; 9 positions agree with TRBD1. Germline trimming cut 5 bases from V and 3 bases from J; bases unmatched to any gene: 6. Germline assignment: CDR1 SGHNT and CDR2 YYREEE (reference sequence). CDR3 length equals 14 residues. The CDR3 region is CASSSLDRGYEQYF. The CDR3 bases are TGTGCCAGCAGTTCTCTGGACAGGGGCTACGAGCAGTACTTC.

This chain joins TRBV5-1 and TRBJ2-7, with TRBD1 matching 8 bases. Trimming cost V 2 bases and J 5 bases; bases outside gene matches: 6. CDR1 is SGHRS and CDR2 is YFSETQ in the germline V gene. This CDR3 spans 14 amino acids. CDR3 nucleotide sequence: TGCGCCAGCAGCTTTTCAGGGGGCTTCGACGAGCAGTACTTC. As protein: CASSFSGGFDEQYF.

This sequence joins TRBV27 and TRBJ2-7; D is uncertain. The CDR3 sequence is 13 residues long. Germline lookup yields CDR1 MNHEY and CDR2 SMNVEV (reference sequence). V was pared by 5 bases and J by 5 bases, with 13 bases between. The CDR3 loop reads CASSRIRRDEQYF. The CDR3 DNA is TGTGCCAGCAGTCGGATTCGCCGGGACGAGCAGTACTTC.

CDR3 in amino acids: CASSLMDGVNTEAFF. For the CDR3, the DNA is TGTGCCAGCAGTTTAATGGATGGTGTGAACACTGAAGCTTTCTTT. The genes are TRBV27 and TRBJ1-1; D unresolved. This CDR3 is built from 15 residues. Trimming took off 2 bases at V and 0 bases at J, with 10 bases between the two ends. Germline CDR1 MNHEY, CDR2 SMNVEV (reference sequence).

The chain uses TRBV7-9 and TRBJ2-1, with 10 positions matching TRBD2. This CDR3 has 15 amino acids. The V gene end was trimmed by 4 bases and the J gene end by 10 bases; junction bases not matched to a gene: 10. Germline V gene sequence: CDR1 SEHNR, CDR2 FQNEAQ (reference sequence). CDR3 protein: CASSSSSGGFWEQFF. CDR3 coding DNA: TGTGCCAGCAGCTCTTCTAGCGGGGGTTTTTGGGAGCAGTTCTTC.

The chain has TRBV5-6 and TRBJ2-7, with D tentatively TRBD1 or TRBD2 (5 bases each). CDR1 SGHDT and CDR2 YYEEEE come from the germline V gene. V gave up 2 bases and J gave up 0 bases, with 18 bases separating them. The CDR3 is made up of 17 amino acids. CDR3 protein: CASSFSYYDGGSYEQYF. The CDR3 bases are TGTGCCAGCAGCTTTTCCTACTACGATGGGGGCTCCTACGAGCAGTACTTC.

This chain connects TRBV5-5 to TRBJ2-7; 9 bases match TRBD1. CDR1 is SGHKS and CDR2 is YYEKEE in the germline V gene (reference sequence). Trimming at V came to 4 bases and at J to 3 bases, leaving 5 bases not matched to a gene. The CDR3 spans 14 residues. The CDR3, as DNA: TGTGCCAGCAGCCTGGGACAGGGAGGCTACGAGCAGTACTTC. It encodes CASSLGQGGYEQYF.

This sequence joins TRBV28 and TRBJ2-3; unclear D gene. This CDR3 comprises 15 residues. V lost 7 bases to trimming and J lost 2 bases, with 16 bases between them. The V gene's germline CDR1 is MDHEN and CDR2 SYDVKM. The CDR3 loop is CASTPPGLSTDTQYF. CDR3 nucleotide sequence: TGTGCCAGCACCCCTCCGGGCCTCTCCACAGATACGCAGTATTTT.

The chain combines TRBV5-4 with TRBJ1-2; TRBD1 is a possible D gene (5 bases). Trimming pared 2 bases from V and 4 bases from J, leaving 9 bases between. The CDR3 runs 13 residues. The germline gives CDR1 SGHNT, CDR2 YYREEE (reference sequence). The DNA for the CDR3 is TGTGCCAGCAGCTTCGGGGGAGGCTATGGCTACACCTTC. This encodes CASSFGGGYGYTF.

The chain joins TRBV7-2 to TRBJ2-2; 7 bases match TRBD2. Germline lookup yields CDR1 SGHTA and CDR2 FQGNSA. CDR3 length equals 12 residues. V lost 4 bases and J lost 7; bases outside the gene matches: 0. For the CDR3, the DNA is TGTGCCAGCAGCTCGGGGGGCGGGGAGCTGTTTTTT. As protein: CASSSGGGELFF.

CDR3 nucleotide sequence: TGTGCCAGCAGTTTGGGGCAGTCAGCTTGGGGCAATCAGCCCCAGCATTTT. This codes for CASSLGQSAWGNQPQHF. The rearrangement links TRBV28 to TRBJ1-5; possible D gene TRBD1, 5 bases. Trimming took off 3 bases at V and 2 bases at J, with 17 bases between the two ends. The CDR3 loop spans 17 amino acids. Germline V gene lookup returns CDR1 MDHEN and CDR2 SYDVKM.

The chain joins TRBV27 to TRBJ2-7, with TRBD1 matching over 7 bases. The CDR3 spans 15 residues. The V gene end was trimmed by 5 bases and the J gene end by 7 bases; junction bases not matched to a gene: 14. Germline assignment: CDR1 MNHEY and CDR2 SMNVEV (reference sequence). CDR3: CASSRLSRGLGEQYF. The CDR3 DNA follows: TGTGCCAGCAGTCGCCTCAGTAGGGGGCTCGGGGAGCAGTACTTC.

The CDR3 bases are TGCAGCGTTGAAGCTCTCGAGGGAGCTAACTATGGCTACACCTTC. Translating it yields CSVEALEGANYGYTF. The V and J genes are TRBV29-1 and TRBJ1-2; D is unresolved. Germline assignment: CDR1 SQVTM and CDR2 ANQGSEA. The CDR3 length is 15 residues. V shed 1 base and J shed 0 bases, with 12 bases lying between them.

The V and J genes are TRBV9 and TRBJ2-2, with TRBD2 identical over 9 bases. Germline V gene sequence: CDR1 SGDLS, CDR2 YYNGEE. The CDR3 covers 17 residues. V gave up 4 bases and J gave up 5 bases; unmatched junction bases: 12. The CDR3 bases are TGTGCCAGCAGCCCGTTTCTAGCGGGATTGGGGACCGGGGAGCTGTTTTTT. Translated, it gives CASSPFLAGLGTGELFF.

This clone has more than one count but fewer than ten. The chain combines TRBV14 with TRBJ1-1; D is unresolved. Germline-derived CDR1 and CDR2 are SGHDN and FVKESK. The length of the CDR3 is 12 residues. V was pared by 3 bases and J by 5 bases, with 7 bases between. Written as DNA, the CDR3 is TGTGCCAGCAGCCATTGGGCAACTGAAGCTTTCTTT. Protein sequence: CASSHWATEAFF.

The CDR3 reads CASSLGTSGRHEQFF. The CDR3 DNA is TGTGCCAGCAGCTTGGGGACTAGCGGCCGACATGAGCAGTTCTTC. The chain uses TRBV7-9 and TRBJ2-1; 11 nucleotides line up with TRBD2. The ends lost 3 bases at V and 8 bases at J; junction bases unmatched: 6. The CDR3 is 15 amino acids. Germline loops: CDR1 SEHNR, CDR2 FQNEAQ (reference sequence).